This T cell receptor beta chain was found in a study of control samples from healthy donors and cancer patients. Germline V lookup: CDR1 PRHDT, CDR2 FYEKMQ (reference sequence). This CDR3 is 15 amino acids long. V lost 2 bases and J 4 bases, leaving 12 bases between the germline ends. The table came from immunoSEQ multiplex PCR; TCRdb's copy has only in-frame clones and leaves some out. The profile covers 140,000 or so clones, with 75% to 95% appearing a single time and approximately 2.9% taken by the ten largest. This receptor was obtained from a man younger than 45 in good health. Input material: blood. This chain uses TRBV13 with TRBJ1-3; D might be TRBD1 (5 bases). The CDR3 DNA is TGTGCCAGCAGCTTATCCTGGGGGGACGGAAACACCATATATTTT. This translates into CASSLSWGDGNTIYF.